The rows below give T cell receptor beta chains drawn from one sample of a study of human T cells and chemical hapten exposure. TCRdb recomputed calls from the RACE reads with MiXCR, one row per CDR3 protein. This table holds 50,000 to 60,000 distinct CDR3 sequences, around 12% found once. The source was whole blood, collected in connection with sensitization to the hapten diphenylcyclopropenone (DPC). The receptor source for this set is a man aged 25 to 40 with alopecia areata. Some clones in this sample may be carry-over from other donors' samples. The CDR3 runs from the conserved cysteine through the conserved F or W. For some rows the clone size is stated as once, few or many, or as a class when expanded; others skip it.

v_gene	abundance	j_gene	CDR3aa
TRBV10-3	many	TRBJ1-5	CAISGSGADSNQPQHF
TRBV7-3	-	TRBJ1-1	CASSLTPTDMNTEAFF
TRBV20-1	many	TRBJ2-5	CSARAPRGGLETQYF
TRBV5-1	many	TRBJ2-1	CASSLKWGAGNEQFF
TRBV7-9	few	TRBJ2-7	CASSSPGQGSYEQYF
TRBV5-5	many	TRBJ1-5	CASSLERSGFFGQPQHF
TRBV20-1	-	TRBJ2-7	CSALPLIYEQYF
TRBV6-6	-	TRBJ2-1	CASSYPGTSGGSTAYNEQFF
TRBV5-1	few	TRBJ2-7	CASSGGISTYEQYF
TRBV29-1	-	TRBJ1-5	CSARSGNSNQPQHF
TRBV20-1	-	TRBJ2-7	CSARDGGAGYEQYF
TRBV5-1	few	TRBJ2-5	CASSEGRRETQYF
TRBV12-3/TRBV12-4	-	TRBJ1-1	CASSPLTRVVNTEAFF
TRBV2	many	TRBJ2-5	CASTFPETQYF
TRBV5-1	-	TRBJ1-5	CASSLDTLNQPQHF
TRBV6-1	many	TRBJ1-5	CASSPFGTFSNQPQHF
TRBV18	-	TRBJ2-7	CASSQGTTSYERYF
TRBV18	few	TRBJ1-5	CASSPFSAPSNQPQHF
TRBV7-6	-	TRBJ2-1	CASSLAPQYQAQGYEQFF
TRBV2	-	TRBJ1-1	CASSETRALLNTEAFF
TRBV7-2	many	TRBJ2-5	CASRSPGQGGETQYF
TRBV4-2	once	TRBJ2-7	CASSRPDEQYF
TRBV5-4	-	TRBJ2-3	CASSPPTHTDTQYF
TRBV3-1	many	TRBJ1-2	CASSQVPHSYGYTF
TRBV4-2	few	TRBJ1-1	CASSQDRGTGLNTEAFF
TRBV6-1	many	TRBJ1-4	CASSESRRGLGEKLFF
TRBV28	few	TRBJ1-6	CASSFRPDYNSPLHF
TRBV6-2/TRBV6-3	-	TRBJ2-7	CASRDYRGEQYF
TRBV9	-	TRBJ2-1	CASSSQRVPNSYNEQFF
TRBV3-1	few	TRBJ2-7	CASSQFIGAIIYEQYF
TRBV10-2	many	TRBJ2-5	CASSEGGHGTQYF
TRBV28	few	TRBJ2-2	CASSYSDRLYTGELFF
TRBV5-4	-	TRBJ2-5	CASSLLGRAETQYF
TRBV19	-	TRBJ2-3	CASIFLEGKLADTQYF
TRBV27	-	TRBJ2-2	CASNPRGAIYTGELFF
TRBV5-1	few	TRBJ2-3	CASSLAPLAELTDTQYF
TRBV4-1	many	TRBJ2-2	CASSQVSSVTGELFF
TRBV12-3/TRBV12-4	few	TRBJ2-7	CASSARAYEQYF
TRBV5-6	many	TRBJ1-1	CASSEDRHTEAFF
TRBV30	-	TRBJ1-4	CAWSKGGGFTEKLFF
TRBV6-6	-	TRBJ2-5	CASSYPPFHGGETQYF
TRBV29-1	few	TRBJ2-3	CSVDNGISTDTQYF
TRBV15	-	TRBJ2-7	CATSRVDEGYEQYF
TRBV6-5	few	TRBJ2-1	CASSYLASKGNEQFF
TRBV6-5	-	TRBJ1-1	CASSPPGALNTEAFF
TRBV5-4	-	TRBJ2-5	CASSLAGEGGTQYF
TRBV3-1	many	TRBJ2-7	CASSQIYEQYF
TRBV20-1	many	TRBJ1-5	CSARAGRTRNQPQHF
TRBV6-5	few	TRBJ1-1	CASSTGTGINTEAFF
TRBV29-1	many	TRBJ1-1	CSVEVYRGGLPEAFF
TRBV29-1	-	TRBJ1-3	CSAVGADSGNTIFF
TRBV7-2	-	TRBJ1-5	CASSLEVWGEQPQHF
TRBV7-9	many	TRBJ2-5	CASSLFGGNQETQYF